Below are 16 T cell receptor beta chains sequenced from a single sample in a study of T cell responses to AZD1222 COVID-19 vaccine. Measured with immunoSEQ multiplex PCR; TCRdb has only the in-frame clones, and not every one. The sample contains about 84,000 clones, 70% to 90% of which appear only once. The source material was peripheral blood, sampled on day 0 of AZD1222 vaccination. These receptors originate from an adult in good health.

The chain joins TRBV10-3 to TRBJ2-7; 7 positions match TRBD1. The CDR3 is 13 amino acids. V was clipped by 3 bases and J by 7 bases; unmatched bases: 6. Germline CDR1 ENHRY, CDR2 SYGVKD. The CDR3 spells CAISEGQVGEQYF. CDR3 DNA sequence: TGTGCCATCAGTGAAGGACAGGTGGGGGAGCAGTACTTC.

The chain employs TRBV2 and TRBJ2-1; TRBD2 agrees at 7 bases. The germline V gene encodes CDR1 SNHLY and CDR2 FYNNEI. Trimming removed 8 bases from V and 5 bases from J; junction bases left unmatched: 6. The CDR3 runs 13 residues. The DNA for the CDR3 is TGTGCCAGCGCGGGACTATTCAACAATGAGCAGTTCTTC. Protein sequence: CASAGLFNNEQFF.

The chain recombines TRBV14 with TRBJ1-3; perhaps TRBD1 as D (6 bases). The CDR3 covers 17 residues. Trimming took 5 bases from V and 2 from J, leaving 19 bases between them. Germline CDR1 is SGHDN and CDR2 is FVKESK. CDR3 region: CASSSQRGSHAGNTIYF. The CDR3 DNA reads TGTGCCAGCAGCTCACAAAGGGGGTCCCACGCTGGAAACACCATATATTTT.

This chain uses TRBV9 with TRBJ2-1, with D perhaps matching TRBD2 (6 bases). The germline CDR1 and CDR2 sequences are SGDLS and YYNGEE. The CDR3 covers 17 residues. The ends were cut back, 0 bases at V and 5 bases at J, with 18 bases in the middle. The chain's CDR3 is CASSVVWATGRNNEQFF. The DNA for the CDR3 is TGTGCCAGCAGCGTAGTGTGGGCTACCGGGAGAAACAATGAGCAGTTCTTC.

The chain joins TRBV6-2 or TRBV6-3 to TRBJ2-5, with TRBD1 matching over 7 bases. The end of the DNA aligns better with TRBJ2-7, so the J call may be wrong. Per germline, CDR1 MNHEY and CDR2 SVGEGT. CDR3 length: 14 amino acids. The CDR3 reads CASSYIGTAYEQYF. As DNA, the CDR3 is TGTGCCAGCAGTTACATTGGGACAGCCTACGAGCAGTACTTC.

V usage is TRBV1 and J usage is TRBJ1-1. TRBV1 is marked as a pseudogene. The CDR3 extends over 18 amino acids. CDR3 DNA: TGCACCAGCAGCCAAGATGTCCATGTCCCGAGTAAGAACACTGAAGCTTTCTTT. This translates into CTSSQDVHVPSKNTEAFF.

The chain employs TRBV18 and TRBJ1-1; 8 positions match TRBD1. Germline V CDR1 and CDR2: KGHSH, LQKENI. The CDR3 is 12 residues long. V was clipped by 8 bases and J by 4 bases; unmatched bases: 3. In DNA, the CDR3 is TGTGCCAGCAACAGGGGGATCACTGAAGCTTTCTTT. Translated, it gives CASNRGITEAFF.

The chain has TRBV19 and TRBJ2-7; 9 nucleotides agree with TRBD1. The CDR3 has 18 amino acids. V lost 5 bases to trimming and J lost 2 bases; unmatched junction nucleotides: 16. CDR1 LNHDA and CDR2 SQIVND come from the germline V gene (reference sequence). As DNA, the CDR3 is TGTGCCAGTAGTTCACGTATCTCCGGGACAGGGATCACCTACGAGCAGTACTTC. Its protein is CASSSRISGTGITYEQYF.

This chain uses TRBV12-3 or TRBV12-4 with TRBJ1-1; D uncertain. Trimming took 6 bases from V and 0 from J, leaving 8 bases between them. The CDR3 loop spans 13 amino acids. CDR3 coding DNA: TGTGCCAGCAGCCGCGAAATGAACACTGAAGCTTTCTTT. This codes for CASSREMNTEAFF.

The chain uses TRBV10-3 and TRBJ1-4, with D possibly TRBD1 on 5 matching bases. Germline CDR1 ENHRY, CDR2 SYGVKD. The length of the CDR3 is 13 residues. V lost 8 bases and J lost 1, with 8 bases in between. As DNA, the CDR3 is TGTGCCATCGGGCAGGGAACTAATGAAAAACTGTTTTTT. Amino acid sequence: CAIGQGTNEKLFF.

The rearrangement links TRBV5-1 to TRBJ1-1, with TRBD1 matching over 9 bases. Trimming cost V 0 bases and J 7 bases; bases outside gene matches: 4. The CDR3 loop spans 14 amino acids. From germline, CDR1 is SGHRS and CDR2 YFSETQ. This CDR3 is CASSLELGQGEAFF. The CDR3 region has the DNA TGCGCCAGCAGCTTGGAGTTGGGACAGGGTGAAGCTTTCTTT.

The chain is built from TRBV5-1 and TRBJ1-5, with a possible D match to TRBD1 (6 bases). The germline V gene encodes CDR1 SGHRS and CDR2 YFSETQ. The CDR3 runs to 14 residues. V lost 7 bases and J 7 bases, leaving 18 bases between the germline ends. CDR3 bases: TGCGCCAGCCGGCCTTCAGGGGACGGGCAGCCCCAGCATTTT. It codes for CASRPSGDGQPQHF.

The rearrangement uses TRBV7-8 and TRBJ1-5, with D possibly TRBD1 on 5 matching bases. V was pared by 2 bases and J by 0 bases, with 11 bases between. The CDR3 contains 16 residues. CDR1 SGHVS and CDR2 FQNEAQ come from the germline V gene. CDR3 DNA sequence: TGTGCCAGCAGCTTAATTGGGGGATATAGCAATCAGCCCCAGCATTTT. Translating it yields CASSLIGGYSNQPQHF.

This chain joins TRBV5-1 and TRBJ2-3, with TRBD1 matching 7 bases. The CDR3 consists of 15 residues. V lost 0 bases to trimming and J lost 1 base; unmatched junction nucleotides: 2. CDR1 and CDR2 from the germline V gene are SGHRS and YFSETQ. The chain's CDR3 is CASSLETGGTDTQYF. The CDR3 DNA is TGCGCCAGCAGCTTGGAAACAGGGGGCACAGATACGCAGTATTTT.

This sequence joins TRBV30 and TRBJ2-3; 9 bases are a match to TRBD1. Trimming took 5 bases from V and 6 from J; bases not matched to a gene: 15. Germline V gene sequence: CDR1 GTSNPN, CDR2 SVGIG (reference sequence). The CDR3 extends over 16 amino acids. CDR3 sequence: CAWLTLGGQGYDTQYF. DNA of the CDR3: TGTGCCTGGCTCACACTGGGGGGACAGGGATATGATACGCAGTATTTT.

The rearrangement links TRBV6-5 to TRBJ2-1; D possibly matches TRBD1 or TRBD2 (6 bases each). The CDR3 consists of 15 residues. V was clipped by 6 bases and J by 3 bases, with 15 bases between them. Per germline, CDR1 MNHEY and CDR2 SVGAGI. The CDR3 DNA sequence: TGTGCCAGCAGGGGCCGGGGGCAGGGCTACAATGAGCAGTTCTTC. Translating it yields CASRGRGQGYNEQFF.